The 32 T cell receptor beta chains presented below share a single source sample, sequenced in a study of blood T cell repertoires in COVID-19. Some clones are missing from TCRdb's copy, which holds only in-frame ones; the method was immunoSEQ multiplex PCR. The table has a few hundred thousand clones, roughly 90% seen once; the top ten hold 1%. Sequencing input: PBMCs or T cells enriched from blood (not recorded which). The receptors were gathered from a young woman who had recovered from COVID-19.

This sequence joins TRBV18 and TRBJ1-1; 9 bases are a match to TRBD1. The CDR3 is 15 amino acids. The germline V gene has CDR1 KGHSH and CDR2 LQKENI. The ends lost 6 bases at V and 1 base at J; junction bases unmatched: 6. CDR3 in amino acids: CASSKGGQGNTEAFF. The DNA of the CDR3 is TGTGCCAGCTCCAAAGGGGGACAGGGGAACACTGAAGCTTTCTTT.

The genes are TRBV12-5 and TRBJ1-6; D may be TRBD1 (5 bases). Trimming removed 4 bases at V and 3 bases at J, with 10 bases between. The germline CDR1 and CDR2 sequences are LGHNT and FRNRAP. CDR3 length: 15 amino acids. Here the CDR3 reads CASGWGGNYNSPLHF. As DNA, the CDR3 is TGTGCTAGTGGTTGGGGGGGTAACTATAATTCACCCCTCCACTTT.

The rearrangement joins TRBV10-1 to TRBJ1-6; possible D gene TRBD1, 6 bases. CDR1 and CDR2 from the germline V gene are WNHNN and SYGVQD (reference sequence). This CDR3 has 13 amino acids. The V end lost 6 bases, the J end lost 11 bases, and 14 bases lay between the germline ends. Here the CDR3 reads CASSPGVNPPLHF. The CDR3 DNA reads as TGCGCCAGCAGCCCAGGGGTAAACCCACCCCTCCACTTT.

The chain joins TRBV2 to TRBJ1-3; TRBD1 agrees at 9 bases. The CDR3 is 17 residues long. Germline V CDR1 and CDR2: SNHLY, FYNNEI. V lost 7 bases, J lost 0 bases, and 10 bases stayed unmatched. The DNA of the CDR3 is TGTGCCAGCAAAAGGACAGGGGTCCCCCACTCTGGAAACACCATATATTTT. Residues: CASKRTGVPHSGNTIYF.

V usage is TRBV9 and J usage is TRBJ2-3, with 8 bases aligning to TRBD2. With V trimmed by 3 bases and J by 0 bases, 15 bases remained unmatched. CDR3 length equals 19 residues. Germline CDR1 and CDR2: SGDLS and YYNGEE. CDR3 DNA sequence: TGTGCCAGCAGCGCCGTAAATAGCGGGGAGTTAACTAGCACAGATACGCAGTATTTT. The encoded protein is CASSAVNSGELTSTDTQYF.

The rearrangement uses TRBV19 and TRBJ1-4; TRBD1 matches at 7 bases. The V gene's germline CDR1 is LNHDA and CDR2 SQIVND (reference sequence). The CDR3 has 15 residues. J lost 0 bases, V lost 7 bases, and 5 bases had no gene match. The CDR3 reads CASMDRPATNEKLFF. CDR3 bases: TGTGCCAGTATGGACAGGCCAGCAACTAATGAAAAACTGTTTTTT. The full variable domain, with the rest looked up from reference TRBV19 and TRBJ1-4, is DGGITQSPKYLFRKEGQNVTLSCEQNLNHDAMYWYRQDPGQGLRLIYYSQIVNDFQKGDIAEGYSVSREKKESFPLTVTSAQKNPTAFYLCASMDRPATNEKLFFGSGTQLSVL.

V usage is TRBV6-5 and J usage is TRBJ1-2; 11 positions agree with TRBD1. This CDR3 spans 15 amino acids. CDR1 and CDR2 from the germline V gene are MNHEY and SVGAGI. The junction had 3 bases not matched to a gene; V was cut back by 2 bases and J by 4 bases. The CDR3: CASSYGQGASYGYTF. In nucleotides, the CDR3 is TGTGCCAGCAGTTACGGACAGGGGGCTAGCTATGGCTACACCTTC.

The CDR3 sequence: CASSLGLASNEQYF. The CDR3 nucleotides are TGTGCCAGCAGCTTGGGGCTGGCGTCGAACGAGCAGTACTTC. The chain combines TRBV7-2 with TRBJ2-7; possibly TRBD1 for D (5 bases). V dropped 3 bases and J dropped 5 bases, with 14 bases sitting between them. The CDR3 consists of 14 residues. CDR1 is SGHTA, CDR2 FQGNSA, per germline. Complete variable domain (other parts from reference TRBV7-2 and TRBJ2-7): GAGVSQSPSNKVTEKGKDVELRCDPISGHTALYWYRQSLGQGLEFLIYFQGNSAPDKSGLPSDRFSAERTGGSVSTLTIQRTQQEDSAVYLCASSLGLASNEQYFGPGTRLTVT.

The chain has TRBV21-1 and TRBJ2-5; the D segment call TRBD2 is taken from the table without a DNA check. TRBV21-1 is deemed a pseudogene. The CDR3 runs to 12 residues. The CDR3 is CASLLGGETQYF. Written as DNA, the CDR3 is TGTGCCAGCCTCCTCGGCGGGGAGACCCAGTACTTC.

Many counts were recorded for this clone. This sequence joins TRBV7-9 and TRBJ1-1; D call uncertain. Germline V gene sequence: CDR1 SEHNR, CDR2 FQNEAQ (reference sequence). Trimming shortened V by 6 bases and J by 3 bases, and 8 bases separated the two germline ends. The CDR3 runs 12 residues. The CDR3 region has the DNA TGTGCCAGCAGTGAGGGTTACACTGAAGCTTTCTTT. This sequence encodes CASSEGYTEAFF.

This rearrangement joins TRBV28 to TRBJ1-5; 8 bases fit TRBD1. This CDR3 is 17 amino acids long. V shed 1 base and J 3 bases; nucleotides not matched to a gene: 8. Germline CDR1 is MDHEN and CDR2 is SYDVKM. This chain's CDR3 is CASSLSPGQVFNQPQHF. The CDR3 DNA reads TGTGCCAGCAGTTTATCCCCGGGACAGGTCTTCAATCAGCCCCAGCATTTT.

The V and J genes are TRBV4-2 and TRBJ1-3, with 7 nucleotides matching TRBD1. Per germline, CDR1 LGHNA and CDR2 YNFKEQ. Unmatched junction bases numbered 4, after V lost 0 bases and J lost 5 bases. The CDR3 is 15 residues long. The CDR3 loop reads CASSQDTGERNTIYF. The CDR3 nucleotides are TGTGCCAGCAGCCAAGATACAGGGGAGAGAAACACCATATATTTT.

V gene TRBV7-9 combines with J gene TRBJ2-7; possible D gene TRBD2, 6 bases. The CDR3 length is 16 residues. Germline CDR1 SEHNR, CDR2 FQNEAQ (reference sequence). The V end lost 3 bases, the J end lost 0 bases, and 15 bases lay between the germline ends. The CDR3: CASSFGIGGISYEQYF. The CDR3, as DNA: TGTGCCAGCAGCTTTGGGATCGGCGGGATCTCCTACGAGCAGTACTTC.

This chain connects TRBV14 to TRBJ1-5; tentatively, D is TRBD1 (6 bases). Trimming stripped 4 bases from V and 0 bases from J, with 10 bases between. Germline V gives CDR1 SGHDN, CDR2 FVKESK. The CDR3 runs to 15 residues. The CDR3 protein is CASSRTDNSNQPQHF. DNA of the CDR3: TGTGCCAGCAGCCGGACAGACAATAGCAATCAGCCCCAGCATTTT.

The rearrangement uses TRBV28 and TRBJ2-7; 7 bases map to TRBD1. The germline V gene has CDR1 MDHEN and CDR2 SYDVKM. The CDR3 loop spans 14 amino acids. V was pared by 4 bases and J by 3 bases, with 6 bases of the junction left unmatched. CDR3 in amino acids: CASSSGDSGYEQYF. The CDR3 nucleotides read TGTGCCAGCAGTTCAGGGGACAGCGGCTACGAGCAGTACTTC.

The chain couples TRBV7-9 to TRBJ1-3; D is ambiguous. CDR1 and CDR2 (germline): SEHNR, FQNEAQ (reference sequence). V shed 1 base and J shed 0 bases, with 10 bases lying between them. The CDR3 length is 16 residues. The chain's CDR3 is CASSLGSSSSGNTIYF. In DNA form, the CDR3 reads TGTGCCAGCAGCTTAGGTTCGAGTAGCTCTGGAAACACCATATATTTT.

The V call is TRBV5-1, the J call TRBJ2-5, with 9 bases aligning to TRBD1. V lost 0 bases to trimming and J lost 5 bases; unmatched junction nucleotides: 11. CDR1 and CDR2 from the germline V gene are SGHRS and YFSETQ. This CDR3 has 17 residues. This CDR3 reads CASSLGPRQGGSETQYF. As DNA, the CDR3 is TGCGCCAGCAGCTTGGGGCCCAGACAGGGGGGATCGGAGACCCAGTACTTC.

The V gene is TRBV3-1 (or the pseudogene TRBV3-2), the J gene TRBJ2-2; 7 bases are a match to TRBD1. Germline CDR1 is LGHDT and CDR2 is YNNKEL (reference sequence). The CDR3 loop spans 14 amino acids. The V segment lost 4 bases and the J segment 6 bases; nucleotides outside the gene matches: 5. The CDR3 coding sequence is TGTGCCAGCAGCCGGTTTCAGGGGGCCGGGGAGCTGTTTTTT. Translated: CASSRFQGAGELFF.

Regarding this clone: Other DNA sequences in this sample translate to the same CDR3. The V and J genes are TRBV9 and TRBJ2-1; 11 nucleotides line up with TRBD2. In germline, CDR1 is SGDLS, CDR2 YYNGEE. The CDR3 contains 15 residues. V lost 3 bases and J lost 1; bases outside the gene matches: 0. The CDR3 sequence is CASSASGGSYNEQFF. CDR3 coding DNA: TGTGCCAGCAGCGCTAGCGGGGGGTCCTACAATGAGCAGTTCTTC.

To note about this clone: Germline is not matched at one junction end, which may reflect a read error. The chain combines TRBV2 with TRBJ1-6, with TRBD1 matching 8 bases. CDR1 and CDR2 from the germline V gene are SNHLY and FYNNEI. The CDR3 is made up of 14 amino acids. Written as DNA, the CDR3 is TGTGCCAGCAGCCGGACAGGGTATAGTTCACCCCTCCACTTT. Its protein is CASSRTGYSSPLHF.

The chain carries TRBV6-6 and TRBJ2-5; 9 nucleotides match TRBD1. Per the germline V gene, CDR1 is MNHNY and CDR2 is SVGAGI (reference sequence). The CDR3 extends over 12 amino acids. Losses at the gene ends were 5 bases for V and 13 bases for J; bases not matched to a gene: 8. CDR3 amino acids: CASSLGTGYPYF. For the CDR3, the DNA is TGTGCCAGCAGTCTGGGGACAGGGTACCCGTACTTC.

In its sample, this clone was seen once. This rearrangement joins TRBV19 to TRBJ2-7; 8 bases are a match to TRBD1. The ends lost 6 bases at V and 3 bases at J; junction bases unmatched: 13. CDR3 length: 16 residues. Germline V gene sequence: CDR1 LNHDA, CDR2 SQIVND (reference sequence). The CDR3 DNA sequence: TGTGCCAGTAGCGACTCGGACAGGGTTTATATCTACGAGCAGTACTTC. Amino acids: CASSDSDRVYIYEQYF.

A single count supports this clone. This chain joins TRBV30 and TRBJ2-7; 9 bases agree with TRBD1. CDR1 is GTSNPN, CDR2 SVGIG, per germline (reference sequence). The CDR3 totals 13 residues. V shed 4 bases, J shed 6 bases, and the junction held 7 bases outside the gene matches. CDR3 protein: CAWTSGTGFEQYF. The CDR3 bases are TGTGCCTGGACGTCCGGGACAGGGTTCGAGCAGTACTTC.

The chain couples TRBV19 to TRBJ1-6; 9 bases match TRBD1. Per the germline V gene, CDR1 is LNHDA and CDR2 is SQIVND (reference sequence). The CDR3 spans 16 residues. V lost 5 bases, J lost 2 bases, and 4 bases stayed unmatched. The CDR3 DNA reads as TGTGCCAGTAGTCCTTGGGACAGGGCCTATAATTCACCCCTCCACTTT. Translating it yields CASSPWDRAYNSPLHF.

This rearrangement joins TRBV6-1 to TRBJ2-2; D gene uncertain. Germline V gives CDR1 MNHNS, CDR2 SASEGT. V lost 2 bases and J 1 base, leaving 5 bases between the germline ends. The CDR3 contains 14 residues. For the CDR3, the DNA is TGTGCCAGCAGTGAATCGGGGAACACCGGGGAGCTGTTTTTT. This translates into CASSESGNTGELFF.

This rearrangement joins TRBV21-1 to TRBJ2-2; no check of the table's D call, TRBD1, against the DNA was made. TRBV21-1 is annotated as a pseudogene. The CDR3 is 16 residues long. The CDR3 coding sequence is TGTGCCAGCAGCAAAGTCCTGGGGGCGCACACCGGGGAGCTGTTTTTT. Translated: CASSKVLGAHTGELFF.

The genes are TRBV19 and TRBJ2-1; no clear D. V was cut by 0 bases and J by 8 bases, with 5 bases left in between. The germline V gene has CDR1 LNHDA and CDR2 SQIVND (reference sequence). The CDR3 runs 12 residues. For the CDR3, the DNA is TGTGCCAGTAGTATAGATCTCCATGAGCAGTTCTTC. It encodes CASSIDLHEQFF.

In this sample, this clone turned up once. The chain has TRBV7-2 and TRBJ1-2; 7 bases agree with TRBD1. This CDR3 spans 13 amino acids. From germline, CDR1 is SGHTA and CDR2 FQGNSA. J lost 4 bases, V lost 3 bases, and 2 bases had no gene match. Here the CDR3 reads CASSLDRSYGYTF. The DNA for the CDR3 is TGTGCCAGCAGCTTGGACAGGAGCTATGGCTACACCTTC.

The chain couples TRBV29-1 to TRBJ2-1; a weak D match, TRBD1 (5 bases). Germline CDR1 reads SQVTM; CDR2 reads ANQGSEA. The CDR3 extends over 15 amino acids. V was trimmed by 3 bases and J by 10 bases, leaving 22 bases between them. In nucleotides, the CDR3 is TGCAGCGTTGATCTAGAGGCAGGGTCTATGTTGGAGCAGTTCTTC. Translation gives CSVDLEAGSMLEQFF.

In its sample, this clone was seen a few times. The gene calls are TRBV6-5 and TRBJ1-2, with a weak D call TRBD1 (6 bases). Per germline, CDR1 MNHEY and CDR2 SVGAGI. This CDR3 spans 14 amino acids. V was trimmed by 7 bases and J by 6 bases, leaving 18 bases between them. CDR3 protein: CASTLTSGDNGYTF. The CDR3 bases are TGTGCCAGCACCCTTACTTCCGGGGACAATGGCTACACCTTC.

This sequence joins TRBV4-1 and TRBJ2-7; TRBD2 matches 7 bases. The germline gives CDR1 MGHRA, CDR2 YSYEKL. The CDR3 is 11 amino acids. The CDR3 reads CASSPSGGVRV. CDR3 coding DNA: TGCGCCAGCAGCCCGAGTGGGGGGGTAAGGGTC.

The J gene is TRBJ2-7, the V gene TRBV30, with D possibly being TRBD1 (5 bases). Deletions cut 3 bases from V and 2 bases from J, with 8 bases between. The CDR3 runs 12 residues. Germline CDR1 and CDR2: GTSNPN and SVGIG (reference sequence). CDR3 amino acids: CAWRAGTYEQYF. Written as DNA, the CDR3 is TGTGCCTGGAGGGCAGGGACCTACGAGCAGTACTTC.